The source of this TCR beta chain is a study of CD8+CD57+ T cells in acquired aplastic anemia. Genomic DNA constituted the template upon which TCR beta VDJ and CDR3 profiling was performed. TCRdb reprocessed the reads with MiXCR, giving one entry per CDR3 protein. In the table there are about 270,000 distinct CDR3 sequences, 55% to 60% of which are singletons. The CDR3 runs to 14 residues. Germline loops: CDR1 SGHAT, CDR2 FQNNGV. The V gene lost 3 bases and the J gene lost 4 bases, with 12 bases spanning the gap. The table lists this clonotype with many counts. The antigen is undetermined. Study-wide findings and caveats: Overlap between patients and controls comprised twenty-nine CD8+ CDR3 sequences.

The TCR was taken from a human donor with severe aplastic anemia or a healthy control (not recorded which). What was sequenced was sorted CD4+, CD8+, or CD8+CD57+ T cells (not recorded which) from PBMCs. The chain couples TRBV11-2 to TRBJ2-5, with D unresolved. In nucleotides, the CDR3 is TGTGCCAGCAGCTTGGATGAAGGCCGAGAGACCCAGTACTTC. The encoded protein is CASSLDEGRETQYF.